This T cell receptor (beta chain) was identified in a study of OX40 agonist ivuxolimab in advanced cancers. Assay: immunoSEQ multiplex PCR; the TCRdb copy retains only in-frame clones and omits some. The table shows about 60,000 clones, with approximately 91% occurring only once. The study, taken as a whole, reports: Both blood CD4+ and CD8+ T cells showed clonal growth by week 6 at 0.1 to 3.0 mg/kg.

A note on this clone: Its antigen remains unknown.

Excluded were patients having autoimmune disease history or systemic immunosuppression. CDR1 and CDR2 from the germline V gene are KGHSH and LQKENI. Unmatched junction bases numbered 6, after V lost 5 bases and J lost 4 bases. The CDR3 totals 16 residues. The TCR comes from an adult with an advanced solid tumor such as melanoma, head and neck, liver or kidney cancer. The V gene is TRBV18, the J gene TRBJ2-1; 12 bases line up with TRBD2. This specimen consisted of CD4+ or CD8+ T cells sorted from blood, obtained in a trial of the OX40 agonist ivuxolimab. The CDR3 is CASSNGGLAGYNEQFF. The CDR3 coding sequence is TGTGCCAGCTCAAACGGGGGACTAGCGGGTTACAATGAGCAGTTCTTC.